This T cell receptor (beta chain) came from a study of control samples from healthy donors and cancer patients. J was trimmed by 4 bases and V by 3 bases; bases with no gene match: 4. This CDR3 spans 16 amino acids. CDR1 and CDR2 from the germline V gene are SGHRS and YFSETQ. Repertoires were generated with immunoSEQ multiplex PCR, while TCRdb's copy carries only in-frame clones and drops some. The profile shows about 160,000 clones, approximately 94% of them singletons. Source material: PBMCs. V is TRBV5-1 and J is TRBJ2-2, with TRBD2 identical over 12 bases. This receptor was identified in a man in his sixties with colorectal cancer. The CDR3 DNA reads TGCGCCAGCAGCTGGGGACTAGCGGGTGGCACCGGGGAGCTGTTTTTT. Amino acid sequence: CASSWGLAGGTGELFF.